This TCR beta chain was identified during a study of spatial heterogeneity in lung cancer. Looking at the study overall: After resection, follow-up PBMC samples were sequenced when available, at a median of about two years later. Study results and limitations: Resection blood, more than follow-up blood, showed ubiquitous expanded tumor TCRs.

This clonotype was picked up many times. Its cognate antigen is unknown. Germline V gene sequence: CDR1 SEHNR, CDR2 FQNEAQ (reference sequence). CDR3 size: 14 residues. Trimming removed 5 bases at V and 4 bases at J, with 11 bases between. Time point reported: blood at routine non-recurrence follow-up after resection. Tumor, nontumor lung or frozen PBMC supplied whole RNA that was sequenced unsorted. A distinct unique molecular identifier was carried by each TCR cDNA molecule. TCRdb recomputed calls from the 5' RACE reads with MiXCR, one row per CDR3 protein. The sample lists roughly 46,000 distinct CDR3 sequences; approximately 12% were seen once.

The chain couples TRBV7-9 to TRBJ1-4; D possibly corresponds to TRBD1 (5 bases). The sample in question was PBMCs, obtained at follow-up. The origin of this receptor is a male donor with early-stage non-small cell lung cancer. This CDR3 is CASSIGTFNEKLFF. CDR3 in DNA: TGTGCCAGCAGCATCGGGACCTTTAATGAAAAACTGTTTTTT.